The TCR beta chain described here comes from a study of cytomegalovirus exposure and HLA in healthy donors. Study information: Of the donors genotyped, approximately 410 in all, 80% to 85% fell in the Caucasian-associated ancestry cluster. Study findings and constraints: As a later analysis revealed, the rate of TCR association differed by HLA locus, with DRB1 most and HLA-C fewest.

This CDR3 is 15 amino acids long. Trimming at V came to 4 bases and at J to 7 bases, leaving 5 bases not matched to a gene. The germline V gene encodes CDR1 MNHNS and CDR2 SASEGT. The PCR contained 60 Vbeta and 13 Jbeta primers. The assay was immunoSEQ multiplex PCR, and TCRdb's table has in-frame clones only and misses some. The data contain 100,000 to 150,000 clones, around 78% of them singletons. On this clone: Its antigen is as yet unknown.

Unrecorded immune exposure was likely among donors, who were nominally healthy when sampled. Sequenced sample: PBMCs. This TCR came from a man aged 50 or older in good health and CMV-seronegative. The chain combines TRBV6-1 with TRBJ1-6; 9 bases line up with TRBD1. The CDR3 DNA follows: TGTGCCAGCAGTGTTGACAGGGGGTCAAATTCACCCCTCCACTTT. Its protein is CASSVDRGSNSPLHF.